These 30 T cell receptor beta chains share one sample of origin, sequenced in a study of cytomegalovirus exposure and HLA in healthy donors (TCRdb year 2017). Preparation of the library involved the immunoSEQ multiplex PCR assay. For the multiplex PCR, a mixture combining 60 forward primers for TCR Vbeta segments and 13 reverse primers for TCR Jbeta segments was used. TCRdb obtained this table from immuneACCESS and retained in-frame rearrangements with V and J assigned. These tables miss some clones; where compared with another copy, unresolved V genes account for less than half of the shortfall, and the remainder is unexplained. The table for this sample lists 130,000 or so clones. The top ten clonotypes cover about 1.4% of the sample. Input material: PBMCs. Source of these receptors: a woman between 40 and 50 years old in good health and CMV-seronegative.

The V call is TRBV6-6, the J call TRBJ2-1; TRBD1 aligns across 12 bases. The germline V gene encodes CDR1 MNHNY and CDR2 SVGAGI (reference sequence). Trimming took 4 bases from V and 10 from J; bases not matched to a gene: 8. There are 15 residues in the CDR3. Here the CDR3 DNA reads TGTGCCAGCAGTTTTTTGGGACAGGGGGCGCGGGAGCAGTTCTTC. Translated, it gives CASSFLGQGAREQFF.

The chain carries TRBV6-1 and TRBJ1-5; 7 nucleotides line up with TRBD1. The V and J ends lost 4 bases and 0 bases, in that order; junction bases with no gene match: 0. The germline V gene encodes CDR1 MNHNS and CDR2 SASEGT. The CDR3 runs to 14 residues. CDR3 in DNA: TGTGCCAGCAGTGGACAGGGTAGCAATCAGCCCCAGCATTTT. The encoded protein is CASSGQGSNQPQHF.

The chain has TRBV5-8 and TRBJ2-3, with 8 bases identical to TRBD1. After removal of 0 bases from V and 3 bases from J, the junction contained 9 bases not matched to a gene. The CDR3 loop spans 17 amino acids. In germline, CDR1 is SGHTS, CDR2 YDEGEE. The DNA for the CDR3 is TGTGCCAGCAGCTTGGAGGAGACAGGGGTAGAAACAGATACGCAGTATTTT. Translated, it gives CASSLEETGVETDTQYF. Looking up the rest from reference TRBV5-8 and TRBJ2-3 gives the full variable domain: EAGVTQSPTHLIKTRGQQATLRCSPISGHTSVYWYQQALGLGLQFLLWYDEGEERNRGNFPPRFSGRQFPNYSSELNVNALELEDSALYLCASSLEETGVETDTQYFGPGTRLTVL.

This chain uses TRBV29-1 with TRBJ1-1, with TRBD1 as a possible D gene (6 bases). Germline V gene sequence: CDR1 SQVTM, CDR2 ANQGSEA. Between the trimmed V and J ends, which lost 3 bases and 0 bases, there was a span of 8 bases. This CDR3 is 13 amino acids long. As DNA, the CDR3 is TGCAGCGTTGACCCAGGGGTGAACACTGAAGCTTTCTTT. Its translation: CSVDPGVNTEAFF.

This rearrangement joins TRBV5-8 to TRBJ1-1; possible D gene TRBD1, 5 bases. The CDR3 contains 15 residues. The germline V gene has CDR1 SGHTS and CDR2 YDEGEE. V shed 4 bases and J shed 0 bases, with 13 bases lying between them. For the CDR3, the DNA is TGTGCCAGCAGCGCCAGACAGAAGATGAACACTGAAGCTTTCTTT. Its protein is CASSARQKMNTEAFF.

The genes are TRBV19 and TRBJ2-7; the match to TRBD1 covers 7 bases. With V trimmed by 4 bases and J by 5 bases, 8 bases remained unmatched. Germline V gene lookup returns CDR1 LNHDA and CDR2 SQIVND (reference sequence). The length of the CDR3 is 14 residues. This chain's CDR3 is CASSRARDSHEQYF. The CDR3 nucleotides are TGTGCCAGTAGTAGGGCCCGGGACAGCCACGAGCAGTACTTC.

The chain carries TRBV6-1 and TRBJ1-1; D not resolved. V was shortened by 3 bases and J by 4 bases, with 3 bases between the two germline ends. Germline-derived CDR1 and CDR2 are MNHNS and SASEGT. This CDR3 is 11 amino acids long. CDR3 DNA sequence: TGTGCCAGCAGTGACTTCACTGAAGCTTTCTTT. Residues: CASSDFTEAFF.

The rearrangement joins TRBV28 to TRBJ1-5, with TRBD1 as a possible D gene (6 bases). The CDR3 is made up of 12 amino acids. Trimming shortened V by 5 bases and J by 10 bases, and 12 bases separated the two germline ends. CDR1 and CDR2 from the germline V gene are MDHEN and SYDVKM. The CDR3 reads CASSRGHLPQHF. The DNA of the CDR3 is TGTGCCAGCAGTAGGGGACACCTTCCCCAGCATTTT.

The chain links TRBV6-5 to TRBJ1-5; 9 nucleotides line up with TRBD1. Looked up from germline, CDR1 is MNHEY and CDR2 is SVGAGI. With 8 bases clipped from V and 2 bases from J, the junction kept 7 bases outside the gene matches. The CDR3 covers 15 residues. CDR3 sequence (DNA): TGTGCCAGCGGGCTGGACAGGGGAGGCAATCAGCCCCAGCATTTT. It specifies CASGLDRGGNQPQHF.

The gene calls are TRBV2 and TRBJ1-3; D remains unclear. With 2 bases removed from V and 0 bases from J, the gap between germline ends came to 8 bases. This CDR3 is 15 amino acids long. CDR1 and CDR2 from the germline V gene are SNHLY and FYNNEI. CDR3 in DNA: TGTGCCAGCAGTGAACCGGGAAGCTCTGGAAACACCATATATTTT. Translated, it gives CASSEPGSSGNTIYF.

The CDR3 here is CASSSGDYEQYF. CDR3 nucleotide sequence: TGTGCCAGCAGTTCCGGGGACTACGAGCAGTACTTC. The chain is built from TRBV28 and TRBJ2-7; maybe TRBD2 (5 bases). V was cut by 4 bases and J by 3 bases, with 7 bases left in between. CDR1 and CDR2 from the germline V gene are MDHEN and SYDVKM. CDR3 size: 12 residues.

As DNA, the CDR3 is TGTGCCAGCAGTTTCGGGTCCGGGGATCTTGGGGCCAACGTCCTGACTTTC. Residues: CASSFGSGDLGANVLTF. The rearrangement links TRBV27 to TRBJ2-6, with D maybe TRBD2 (5 bases). Germline V lookup: CDR1 MNHEY, CDR2 SMNVEV (reference sequence). This CDR3 has 17 amino acids. V dropped 3 bases and J dropped 3 bases, with 15 bases sitting between them.

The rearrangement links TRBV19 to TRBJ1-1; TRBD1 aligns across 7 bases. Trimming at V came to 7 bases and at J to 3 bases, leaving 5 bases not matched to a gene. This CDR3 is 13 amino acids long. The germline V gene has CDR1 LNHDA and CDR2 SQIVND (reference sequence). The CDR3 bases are TGTGCCAGTATTGACAGGGAAGACACTGAAGCTTTCTTT. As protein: CASIDREDTEAFF.

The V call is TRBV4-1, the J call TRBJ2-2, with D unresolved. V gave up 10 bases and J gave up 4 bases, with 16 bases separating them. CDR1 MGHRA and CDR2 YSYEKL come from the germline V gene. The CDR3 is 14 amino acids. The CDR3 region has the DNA TGCGCCACCTCCAGTCGGCCGGGCACCGGGGAGCTGTTTTTT. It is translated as CATSSRPGTGELFF.

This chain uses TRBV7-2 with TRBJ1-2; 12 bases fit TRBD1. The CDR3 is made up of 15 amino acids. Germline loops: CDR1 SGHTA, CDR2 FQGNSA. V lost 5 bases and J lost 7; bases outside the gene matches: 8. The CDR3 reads CASSKGTGGVSGYTF. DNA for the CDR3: TGTGCCAGCAGCAAAGGGACAGGGGGCGTCTCTGGCTACACCTTC.

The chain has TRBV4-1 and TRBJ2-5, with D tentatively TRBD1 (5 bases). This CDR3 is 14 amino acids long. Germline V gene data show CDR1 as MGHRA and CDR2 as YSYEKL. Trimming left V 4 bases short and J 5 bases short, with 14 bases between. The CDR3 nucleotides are TGCGCCAGCAGCCGTTGGGGCAACGCGGAGACCCAGTACTTC. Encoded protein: CASSRWGNAETQYF.

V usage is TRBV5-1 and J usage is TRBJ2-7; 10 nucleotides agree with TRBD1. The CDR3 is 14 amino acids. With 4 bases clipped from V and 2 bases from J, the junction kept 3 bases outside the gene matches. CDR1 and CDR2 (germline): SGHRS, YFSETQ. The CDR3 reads CASSLDRGAYEQYV. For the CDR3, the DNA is TGCGCCAGCAGCCTGGACAGGGGGGCCTACGAGCAGTACGTC.

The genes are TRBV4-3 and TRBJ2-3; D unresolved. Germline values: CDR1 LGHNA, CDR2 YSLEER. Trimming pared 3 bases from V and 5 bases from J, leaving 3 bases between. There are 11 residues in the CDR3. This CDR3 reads CASSHQDTQYF. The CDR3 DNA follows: TGCGCCAGCAGCCACCAAGATACGCAGTATTTT.

CDR3 loop: CASSGGGSSTDTQYF. CDR3 DNA: TGTGCCAGCAGTGGGGGAGGGAGTAGCACAGATACGCAGTATTTT. The rearrangement uses TRBV2 and TRBJ2-3, with 7 bases lining up with TRBD2. The J segment lost 0 bases and the V segment lost 4 bases, leaving 4 bases of the junction unmatched. The CDR3 contains 15 residues. Germline V gene sequence: CDR1 SNHLY, CDR2 FYNNEI.

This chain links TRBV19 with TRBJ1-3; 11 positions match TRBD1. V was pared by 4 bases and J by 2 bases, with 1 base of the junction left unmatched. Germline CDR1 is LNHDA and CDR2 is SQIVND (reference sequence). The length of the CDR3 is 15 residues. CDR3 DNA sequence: TGTGCCAGTAGTACGGGACAGGGGGCTGGAAACACCATATATTTT. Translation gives CASSTGQGAGNTIYF.

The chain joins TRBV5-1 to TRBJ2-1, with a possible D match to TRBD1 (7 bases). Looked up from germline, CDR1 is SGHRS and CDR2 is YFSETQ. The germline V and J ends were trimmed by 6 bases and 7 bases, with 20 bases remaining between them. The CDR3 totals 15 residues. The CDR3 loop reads CASTQGGPRGNEQFF. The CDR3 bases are TGCGCCAGCACCCAGGGGGGCCCCCGGGGGAATGAGCAGTTCTTC.

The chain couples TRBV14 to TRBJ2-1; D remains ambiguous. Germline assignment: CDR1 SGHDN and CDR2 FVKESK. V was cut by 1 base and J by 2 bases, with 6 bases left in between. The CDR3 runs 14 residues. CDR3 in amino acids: CASSQGSAYNEQFF. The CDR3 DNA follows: TGTGCCAGCAGCCAAGGAAGCGCCTACAATGAGCAGTTCTTC. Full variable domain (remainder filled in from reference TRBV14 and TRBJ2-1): EAGVTQFPSHSVIEKGQTVTLRCDPISGHDNLYWYRRVMGKEIKFLLHFVKESKQDESGMPNNRFLAERTGGTYSTLKVQPAELEDSGVYFCASSQGSAYNEQFFGPGTRLTVL.

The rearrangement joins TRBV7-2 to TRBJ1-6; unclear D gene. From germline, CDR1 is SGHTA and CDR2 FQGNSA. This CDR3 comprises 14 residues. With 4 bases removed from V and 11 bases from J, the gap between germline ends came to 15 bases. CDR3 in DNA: TGTGCCAGCAGCTCCCAAGCGACCCAAACACCCCTCCACTTT. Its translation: CASSSQATQTPLHF.

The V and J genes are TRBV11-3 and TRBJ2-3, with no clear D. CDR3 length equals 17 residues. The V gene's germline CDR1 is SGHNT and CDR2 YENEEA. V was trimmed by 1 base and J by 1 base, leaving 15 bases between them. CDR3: CASSLVSLAPCTDTQYF. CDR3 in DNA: TGTGCCAGCAGCTTAGTTTCTCTGGCTCCATGCACAGATACGCAGTATTTT.

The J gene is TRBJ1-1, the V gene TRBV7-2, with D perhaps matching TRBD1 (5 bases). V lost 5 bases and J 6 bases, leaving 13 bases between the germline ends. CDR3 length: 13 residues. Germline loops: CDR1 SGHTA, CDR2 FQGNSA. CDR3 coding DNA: TGTGCCAGCAGCACATGGGGGGTGGCTGAAGCTTTCTTT. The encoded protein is CASSTWGVAEAFF.

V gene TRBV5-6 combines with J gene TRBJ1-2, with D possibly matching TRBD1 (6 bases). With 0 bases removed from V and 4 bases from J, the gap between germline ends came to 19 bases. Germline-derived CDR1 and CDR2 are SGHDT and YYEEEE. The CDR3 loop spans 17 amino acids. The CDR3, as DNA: TGTGCCAGCAGCTTGGAAGTCTCGGACAGTTCCGTCTATGGCTACACCTTC. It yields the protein CASSLEVSDSSVYGYTF.

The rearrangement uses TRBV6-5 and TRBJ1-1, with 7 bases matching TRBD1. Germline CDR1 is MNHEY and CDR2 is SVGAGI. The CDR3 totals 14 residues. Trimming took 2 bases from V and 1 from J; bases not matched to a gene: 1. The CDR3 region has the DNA TGTGCCAGCAGTTACCGGACAGGGAACACTGAAGCTTTCTTT. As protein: CASSYRTGNTEAFF.

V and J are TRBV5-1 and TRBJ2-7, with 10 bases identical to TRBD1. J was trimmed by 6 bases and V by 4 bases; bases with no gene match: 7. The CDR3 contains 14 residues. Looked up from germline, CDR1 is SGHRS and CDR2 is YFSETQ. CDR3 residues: CASSTRQGALEQYF. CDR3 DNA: TGCGCCAGCAGCACGCGACAGGGGGCACTCGAGCAGTACTTC.

The CDR3 loop is CASSWRVYNSPLHF. The CDR3 DNA reads as TGTGCCAGCAGTTGGCGGGTCTATAATTCACCCCTCCACTTT. J is TRBJ1-6 and V is TRBV27; D gene uncertain. Trimming shortened V by 4 bases and J by 3 bases, and 7 bases separated the two germline ends. This CDR3 has 14 residues. The germline gives CDR1 MNHEY, CDR2 SMNVEV (reference sequence).

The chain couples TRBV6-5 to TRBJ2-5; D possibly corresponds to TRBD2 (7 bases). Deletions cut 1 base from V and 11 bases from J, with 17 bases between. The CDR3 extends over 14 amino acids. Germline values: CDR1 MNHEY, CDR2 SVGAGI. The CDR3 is CASSYWRGPQMQYF. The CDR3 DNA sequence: TGTGCCAGCAGTTACTGGCGGGGGCCCCAAATGCAGTACTTC.